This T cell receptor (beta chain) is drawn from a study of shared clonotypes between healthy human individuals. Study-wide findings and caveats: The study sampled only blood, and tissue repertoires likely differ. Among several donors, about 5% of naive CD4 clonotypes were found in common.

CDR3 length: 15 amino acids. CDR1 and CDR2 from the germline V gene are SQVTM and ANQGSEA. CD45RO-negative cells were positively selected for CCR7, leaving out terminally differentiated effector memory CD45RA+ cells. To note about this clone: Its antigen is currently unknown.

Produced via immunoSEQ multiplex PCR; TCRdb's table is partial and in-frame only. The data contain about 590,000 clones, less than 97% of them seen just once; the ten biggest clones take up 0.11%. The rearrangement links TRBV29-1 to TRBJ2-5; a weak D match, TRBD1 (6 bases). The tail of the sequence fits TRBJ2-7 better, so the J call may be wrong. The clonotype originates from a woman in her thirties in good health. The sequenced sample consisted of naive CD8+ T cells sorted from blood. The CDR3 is CSVEDQGRGTYEQYF. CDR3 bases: TGCAGCGTTGAAGATCAGGGAAGGGGGACCTACGAGCAGTACTTC.